There are many counts of the clone carrying this T cell receptor (beta chain). This sample is part of a study of T-cell reconstitution after alpha-beta-depleted transplantation in children. V lost 8 bases and J 0 bases, leaving 2 bases between the germline ends. This CDR3 has 10 residues. Germline CDR1 MDHEN, CDR2 SYDVKM. TCRbeta library preparation incorporated unique molecular identifiers. Each CDR3 protein is one row after TCRdb ran MiXCR on the PCR reads. Of about 610,000 distinct CDR3 sequences in the sample, roughly a tenth are singletons; the top ten hold roughly 4%. The rearrangement joins TRBV28 to TRBJ2-7; D gene unclear. The input for sequencing was PBMCs from the stem cell graft donor, taken from the stem cell graft. The sequence derives from a human donor who donated a stem cell graft to a child with acute myeloid leukemia. The CDR3 is CASGSYEQYF. CDR3 sequence (DNA): TGTGCCAGCGGCTCCTACGAGCAGTACTTC.